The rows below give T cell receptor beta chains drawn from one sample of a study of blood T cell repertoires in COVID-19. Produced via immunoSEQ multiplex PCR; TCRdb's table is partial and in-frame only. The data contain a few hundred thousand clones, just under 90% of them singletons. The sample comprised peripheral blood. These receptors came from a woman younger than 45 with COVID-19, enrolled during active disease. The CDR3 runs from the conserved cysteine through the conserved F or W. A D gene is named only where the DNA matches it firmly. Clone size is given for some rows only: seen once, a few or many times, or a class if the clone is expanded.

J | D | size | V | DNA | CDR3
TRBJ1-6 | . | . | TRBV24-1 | TGTGCCACCAGGGCAGCCTATAATTCACCCCTCCACTTT | CATRAAYNSPLHF
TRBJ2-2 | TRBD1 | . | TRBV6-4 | TGTGCCAGCAGTGATGGACAGGGGGCTGGCGGGGAGCTGTTTTTT | CASSDGQGAGGELFF
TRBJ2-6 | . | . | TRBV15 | TGTGCCACCAGCAGCCCCCCTTCTGGGGCCAACGTCCTGACTTTC | CATSSPPSGANVLTF
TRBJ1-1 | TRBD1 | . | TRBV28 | TGTGCCAGCAGCCTTCTGACAGGGGGCGTAGAAAAGATGAACACTGAAGCTTTCTTT | CASSLLTGGVEKMNTEAFF
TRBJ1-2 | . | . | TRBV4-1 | TGCGCCAGCAGCCCGTTAATGAGTTCGGGCTACACCTTC | CASSPLMSSGYTF
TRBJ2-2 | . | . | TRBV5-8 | TGTGCCAGCAGCTTCGCGATCGGGGAGCTGTTTTTT | CASSFAIGELFF
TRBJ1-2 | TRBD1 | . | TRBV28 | TGTGCCAGCAAGGGACAGGGGGTACTTTTC | CASKGQGVLF
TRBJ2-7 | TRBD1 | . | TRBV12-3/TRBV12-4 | TGTGCCAGCAGTTTTAGGGACAGGTACGAGCAGTACTTC | CASSFRDRYEQYF
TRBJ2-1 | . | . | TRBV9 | TGTGCCAGCAGCGTTGCGGGGGCCACGAACAATGAGCAGTTCTTC | CASSVAGATNNEQFF
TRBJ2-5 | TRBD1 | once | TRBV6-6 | TGTGCCAGCAGTCGTGACGCTGGGGACAGGTGGGGTGGGACCCAGTACTTC | CASSRDAGDRWGGTQYF
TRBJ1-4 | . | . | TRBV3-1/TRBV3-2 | TGTGCCAGCAGCCCCTCGATCCTCGGTAACAGACATAATGAAAAACTGTTTTTT | CASSPSILGNRHNEKLFF
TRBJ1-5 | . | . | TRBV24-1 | TGTGCCACCAGTGACGGAGATAGCAATCAGCCCCAGCATTTT | CATSDGDSNQPQHF
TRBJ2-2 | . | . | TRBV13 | TGTGCCAGCAGCCCATATGAAATAACTAACACCGGGGAGCTGTTTTTT | CASSPYEITNTGELFF
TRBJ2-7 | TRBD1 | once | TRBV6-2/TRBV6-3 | TGTGCCAGCAGTTATTGGGCAGGGGGCACGGGTGAGCAGTACTTC | CASSYWAGGTGEQYF
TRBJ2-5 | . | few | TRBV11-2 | TGTGCCAGCAGCTTAGGAGTAGAGACCCAGTACTTC | CASSLGVETQYF
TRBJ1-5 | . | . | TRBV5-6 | TGTGCCAGCAGCTTGGGACAGACCTGGCATCAGCCCCAGCATTTT | CASSLGQTWHQPQHF
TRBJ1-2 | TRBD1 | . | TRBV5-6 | TGTGCCAGCAGCTCTTTGGGACAGGGGAGTGGCTACACCTTC | CASSSLGQGSGYTF
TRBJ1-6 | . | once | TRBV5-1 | TGCGCCAGCAGCTTGGAGACAGGAAGCTCCTATAATTCACCCCTCCACTTT | CASSLETGSSYNSPLHF
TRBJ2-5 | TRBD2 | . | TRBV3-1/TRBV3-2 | TGTGCCAGCAGCCAAGTGGGAGCGGGGGCTCCTCAGGAGACCCAGTACTTC | CASSQVGAGAPQETQYF
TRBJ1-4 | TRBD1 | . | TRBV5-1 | TGCGCCAGCAGCTTGGGGACAGGGGGCGAAGAAAAACTGTTTTTT | CASSLGTGGEEKLFF
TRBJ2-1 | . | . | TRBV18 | TGTGCCAGCTCACCATCAGGTGGAAGTCATGAGCAGTTCTTC | CASSPSGGSHEQFF
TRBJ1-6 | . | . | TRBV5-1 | TGCGCCAGCAGCTTGAGGGAGGGAACCTCCTATAATTCACCCCTCCACTTT | CASSLREGTSYNSPLHF
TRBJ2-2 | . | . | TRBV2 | TGTGCCAGCAGTAGTCTTCGGGGGACCGGGGAGCTGTTTTTT | CASSSLRGTGELFF
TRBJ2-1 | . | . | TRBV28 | TGTGCCAGCAGCCAGAATTACAATGAGCAGTTCTTC | CASSQNYNEQFF
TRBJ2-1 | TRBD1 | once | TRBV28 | TGTGCCAGCAGTTTTTGGCAGGGGGACAATGAGCAGTTCTTC | CASSFWQGDNEQFF
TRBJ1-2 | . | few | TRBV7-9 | TGTGCCAGCAGCCCCCCCGGGTTGGGAGCCAACTATGGCTACACCTTC | CASSPPGLGANYGYTF
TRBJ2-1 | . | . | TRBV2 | TGTGCCAGCAGTGAAGGTGCGACTCCCCGGGTCTTC | CASSEGATPRVF
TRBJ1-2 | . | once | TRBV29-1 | TGCAGCGCGTCGACAGACTATGGCTACACCTTC | CSASTDYGYTF
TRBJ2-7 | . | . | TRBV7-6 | TGTGCCAGCAGCTCTAAGGGGCTGGGGGGTTACGAGCAGTACTTC | CASSSKGLGGYEQYF
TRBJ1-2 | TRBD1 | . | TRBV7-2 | TGTGCCAGCAGCCCCGAAGGCTGGACAGGGTATTCCTATGGCTACACCTTC | CASSPEGWTGYSYGYTF
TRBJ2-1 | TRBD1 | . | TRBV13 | TGTGCCAGCAGCTCGATTCCCGGGACAGGGGTCAATGAGCAGTTCTTC | CASSSIPGTGVNEQFF
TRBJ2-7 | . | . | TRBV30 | TGTGCCTGGAATTTACAGGAAACCTACGAGCAGTACTTC | CAWNLQETYEQYF
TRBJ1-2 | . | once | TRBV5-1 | TGCGCCAGCAGCTTGAACCCCGGGACAAATAACTATGGCTACACCTTC | CASSLNPGTNNYGYTF
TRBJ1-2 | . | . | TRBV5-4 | TGTGCCAGCAGCAAGAGGGGGGGAGGGTTCTATGGCTACACCTTC | CASSKRGGGFYGYTF
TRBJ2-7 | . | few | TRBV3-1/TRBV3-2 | TGTGCCAGCACCTCAGAAAGGGGAGGTTACGAGCAGTACTTC | CASTSERGGYEQYF
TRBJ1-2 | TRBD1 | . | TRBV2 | TGTGCCAGCAAAGGGACAGGGGTGTCTGGCTACACCTTC | CASKGTGVSGYTF
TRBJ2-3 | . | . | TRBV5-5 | TGTGCCAGCAGCTCACTAGGAAACACAGATACGCAGTATTTT | CASSSLGNTDTQYF
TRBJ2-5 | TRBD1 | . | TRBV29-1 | TGCAGCGCCCGGGACAGGGGGCTCGGGACCCAGTACTTC | CSARDRGLGTQYF
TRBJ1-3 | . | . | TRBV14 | TGTGCCAGCAGCCAAGGGTATACACATTTGGGAAACACCATATATTTT | CASSQGYTHLGNTIYF
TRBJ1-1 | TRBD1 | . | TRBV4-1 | TGCGCCAGCAGCTTCCCAACACAGGGGGGTGAAGCTTTCTTT | CASSFPTQGGEAFF
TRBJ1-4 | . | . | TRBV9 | TGTGCCAGCAGCCCCCAGGCAACTAATGAAAAACTGTTTTTT | CASSPQATNEKLFF
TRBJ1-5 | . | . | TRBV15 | TGTGCCACCAGGCGGGGGGGGGATCAGCCCCAGCATTTT | CATRRGGDQPQHF
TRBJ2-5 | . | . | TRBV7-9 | TGTGCCAGCAGCTTAGGTTCGGGACAAGAGACCCAGTACTTC | CASSLGSGQETQYF
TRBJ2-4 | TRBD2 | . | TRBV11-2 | TGTGCCAGCAGCTTTGAGTGGGGGGGTTTTGACATTCAGTACTTC | CASSFEWGGFDIQYF
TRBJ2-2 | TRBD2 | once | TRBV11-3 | TGTGCCAGCAGCCCGCTAGGGGCGGGGGGTGACACCGGGGAGCTGTTTTTT | CASSPLGAGGDTGELFF
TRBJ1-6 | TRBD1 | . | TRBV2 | TGTGCCAGCAGGGGACCGGGGGACAGTATATCACCCCTCCACTTT | CASRGPGDSISPLHF
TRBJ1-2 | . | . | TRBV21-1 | TGTGCCAGCAGCCTCCCCGGGTCATGGGGCTACACCTTC | CASSLPGSWGYTF
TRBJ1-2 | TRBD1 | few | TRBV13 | TGTGCCAGCAGCCGGGACAGGGCGAACTATGGCTACACCTTC | CASSRDRANYGYTF
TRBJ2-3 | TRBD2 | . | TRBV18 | TGTGCCAGCTCACCAGGCCTAGCGGGGCGGGCCCTCCTCAATACGCAGTATTTT | CASSPGLAGRALLNTQYF
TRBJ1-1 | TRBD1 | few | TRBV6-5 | TGTGCCAGCAGTTACGAAAGGGACAGGGCTTTCTTT | CASSYERDRAFF
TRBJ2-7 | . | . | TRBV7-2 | TGTGCCAGCAGCTCGACAGCCTACGAGCAGTACTTC | CASSSTAYEQYF
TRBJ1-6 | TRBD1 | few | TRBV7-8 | TGTGCCAGCAGCTCCGGGACAGGGGCTGATTCACCCCTCCACTTT | CASSSGTGADSPLHF
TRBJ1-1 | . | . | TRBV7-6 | TGTGCCAGCAGCTTATTCTACGGAGCGGACACTGAAGCTTTCTTT | CASSLFYGADTEAFF